This TCR beta chain was found in a study of cytomegalovirus exposure and HLA in healthy donors. The sample holds a few counts of this clone. Its cognate antigen is unknown. The PCR contained 60 Vbeta and 13 Jbeta primers. The method was immunoSEQ multiplex PCR; TCRdb's version includes in-frame clones alone and lacks a portion of them. The sample has 100,000 to 150,000 clones; about three quarters are singletons. Whole-study results and caveats: When presence/absence was analysed, sequencing depth was taken to be roughly uniform across donors. The majority of CMV-associated TCR beta chains were reported as apparently HLA-restricted in a later analysis. Highest at DRB1 and lowest at HLA-C, TCR association rates differed among HLA loci in a later analysis.

Nominally healthy donors were sampled, though unrecorded immune exposures were likely. Trimming removed 10 bases at V and 3 bases at J, with 18 bases between. Germline values: CDR1 MNHNS, CDR2 SASEGT. This CDR3 comprises 14 residues. The source material was PBMCs. The rearrangement joins TRBV6-1 to TRBJ1-1; D gene uncertain. The source of this sequence is a middle-aged woman in good health and CMV-seronegative. The CDR3 nucleotides are TGTGCCATCAGAAACGGGGTAGGCCACACTGAAGCTTTCTTT. This sequence encodes CAIRNGVGHTEAFF.